These 24 T cell receptor beta chains were sequenced from one sample in a study of early T cells in non-severe SARS-CoV-2 infection. TCRdb re-derived calls from the 5' RACE reads in MiXCR, one entry per CDR3 protein. The sample contains roughly 38,000 distinct CDR3 sequences, 5.8% of which appear only once. Sample: whole blood. These receptor sequences come from an adult who was a healthcare worker with PCR-confirmed SARS-CoV-2 infection or an uninfected control (not recorded which).

This clonotype appeared many times. The chain links TRBV5-1 to TRBJ2-2; 7 bases agree with TRBD2. Germline values: CDR1 SGHRS, CDR2 YFSETQ. This CDR3 is built from 15 residues. The V and J ends lost 2 bases and 4 bases, in that order; junction bases with no gene match: 5. In nucleotides, the CDR3 is TGCGCCAGCAGCTTTGGCGGGAGAGGCACCGGGGAGCTGTTTTTT. Residues: CASSFGGRGTGELFF. The full variable domain, completed using reference TRBV5-1 and TRBJ2-2, is KAGVTQTPRYLIKTRGQQVTLSCSPISGHRSVSWYQQTPGQGLQFLFEYFSETQRNKGNFPGRFSGRQFSNSRSEMNVSTLELGDSALYLCASSFGGRGTGELFFGEGSRLTVL.

This clonotype showed up many times. The genes are TRBV11-2 and TRBJ2-1; D not resolved. V lost 2 bases, J lost 0 bases, and 14 bases lay in between. CDR3 length: 17 amino acids. The germline gives CDR1 SGHAT, CDR2 FQNNGV. CDR3 bases: TGTGCCAGCAGCTTAAATGTCGGCGCTACCTCCTACAATGAGCAGTTCTTC. It encodes CASSLNVGATSYNEQFF.

This clonotype occurred many times. The chain couples TRBV30 to TRBJ1-2; no definite D call. With 7 bases removed from V and 3 bases from J, the gap between germline ends came to 18 bases. This CDR3 has 14 amino acids. Germline V gives CDR1 GTSNPN, CDR2 SVGIG (reference sequence). CDR3 DNA sequence: TGTGCCTTCGGCGACGAGGGAGAGTACTATGGCTACACCTTC. Translated: CAFGDEGEYYGYTF.

This clonotype was counted only a few times. The V gene is TRBV4-1, the J gene TRBJ2-5; no clear D. Trimming stripped 0 bases from V and 3 bases from J, with 11 bases between. This CDR3 region has 15 residues. Per germline, CDR1 MGHRA and CDR2 YSYEKL. CDR3 coding DNA: TGCGCCAGCAGCCAAGATCCTTGGCAGAAAGAGACCCAGTACTTC. It yields the protein CASSQDPWQKETQYF.

This clonotype was recorded at least ten times. The genes are TRBV7-8 and TRBJ2-5, with 8 bases identical to TRBD2. Germline CDR1 SGHVS, CDR2 FQNEAQ. Germline trimming cut 5 bases from V and 3 bases from J; bases unmatched to any gene: 11. This CDR3 has 16 amino acids. CDR3 protein: CASSLGNQRGKETQYF. The CDR3 nucleotides read TGTGCCAGCAGCCTCGGTAATCAGCGGGGGAAAGAGACCCAGTACTTC.

The rearrangement links TRBV6-6 to TRBJ1-2; 9 bases match TRBD1. The V gene end was trimmed by 0 bases and the J gene end by 6 bases; junction bases not matched to a gene: 8. The CDR3 consists of 16 residues. CDR1 MNHNY and CDR2 SVGAGI come from the germline V gene (reference sequence). The CDR3 is CASSYSLSGTGHGYTF. The CDR3 nucleotides read TGTGCCAGCAGTTACTCCCTTTCTGGGACAGGGCATGGCTACACCTTC.

This clonotype was seen repeatedly, ten times or more. The chain has TRBV2 and TRBJ1-4, with 7 bases that match TRBD1. Germline CDR1 is SNHLY and CDR2 is FYNNEI. CDR3 length: 17 residues. The trim removed 1 base at V and 3 bases at J, leaving 8 bases unmatched. The CDR3 DNA sequence: TGTGCCAGCAGTGAAGAGAGACAGGGTTGGGCTAATGAAAAACTGTTTTTT. As protein: CASSEERQGWANEKLFF.

In its sample, this clonotype was seen many times. The chain joins TRBV4-2 to TRBJ2-3; 14 bases agree with TRBD2. This CDR3 contains 18 residues. The V segment lost 3 bases and the J segment 6 bases; nucleotides outside the gene matches: 11. CDR1 is LGHNA, CDR2 YNFKEQ, per germline. The DNA for the CDR3 is TGTGCCAGCAGCCATCCTCGACTAGCGGGGGGGCCGGGCGATACGCAGTATTTT. It is translated as CASSHPRLAGGPGDTQYF.

This clonotype was found many times. The chain joins TRBV7-6 to TRBJ2-2; no reliable D call. The ends were cut back, 5 bases at V and 1 base at J, with 5 bases in the middle. CDR1 SGHVS and CDR2 FNYEAQ come from the germline V gene. This CDR3 region has 13 residues. The CDR3 reads CASSTLNTGELFF. The DNA for the CDR3 is TGTGCCAGCAGCACCCTGAACACCGGGGAGCTGTTTTTT.

This clonotype was seen repeatedly, ten times or more. The chain has TRBV7-9 and TRBJ1-4, with TRBD1 as a possible D gene (5 bases). V was clipped by 5 bases and J by 6 bases, with 16 bases between them. This CDR3 has 15 amino acids. Germline CDR1 reads SEHNR; CDR2 reads FQNEAQ (reference sequence). The CDR3 sequence is CASSLAGRNYEKLFF. CDR3 sequence (DNA): TGTGCCAGCAGCCTGGCAGGGAGAAACTATGAAAAACTGTTTTTT.

This clonotype was observed many times. This chain joins TRBV18 and TRBJ2-2; D remains ambiguous. The length of the CDR3 is 15 residues. V was trimmed by 0 bases and J by 4 bases, leaving 9 bases between them. In germline, CDR1 is KGHSH, CDR2 LQKENI. The CDR3 reads CASSPPAGFTGELFF. In DNA form, the CDR3 reads TGTGCCAGCTCACCACCGGCAGGATTCACCGGGGAGCTGTTTTTT.

This clonotype was detected many times. V gene TRBV7-2 combines with J gene TRBJ2-3; 13 bases agree with TRBD2. The junction had 8 bases not matched to a gene; V was cut back by 5 bases and J by 0 bases. The CDR3 contains 18 residues. Germline CDR1 and CDR2: SGHTA and FQGNSA. CDR3 amino acids: CASSRRLAGGQSTDTQYF. DNA for the CDR3: TGTGCCAGCAGCAGAAGACTAGCGGGGGGCCAAAGCACAGATACGCAGTATTTT.

This clonotype occurred many times. This rearrangement joins TRBV20-1 to TRBJ1-5, with D possibly TRBD1 on 5 matching bases. From germline, CDR1 is DFQATT and CDR2 SNEGSKA (reference sequence). V lost 6 bases, J lost 10 bases, and 22 bases lay in between. The CDR3 is 14 residues long. CDR3 sequence reads: CSARDSPEGRPQHF. The CDR3 region has the DNA TGCAGTGCCCGCGACAGTCCAGAGGGTCGACCCCAGCATTTT.

This clonotype was observed at least ten times. In DNA, the CDR3 is TGCAGCGTTGGACTAGGTGTCAATGAGCAGTTCTTC. This sequence encodes CSVGLGVNEQFF. This chain uses TRBV29-1 with TRBJ2-1, with D tentatively TRBD2 (6 bases). The CDR3 totals 12 residues. Trimming shortened V by 4 bases and J by 6 bases, and 10 bases separated the two germline ends. Germline CDR1 is SQVTM and CDR2 is ANQGSEA.

The table lists this clonotype with many counts. This chain joins TRBV6-1 and TRBJ1-1; no clear D gene. This CDR3 is built from 12 residues. Trimming took off 5 bases at V and 3 bases at J, with 7 bases between the two ends. CDR1 is MNHNS and CDR2 is SASEGT in the germline V gene. The CDR3 region has the DNA TGTGCCAGCAGTCGAGGAGACACTGAAGCTTTCTTT. It translates to CASSRGDTEAFF.

This clonotype occurred many times. This sequence joins TRBV20-1 and TRBJ1-3, with D possibly TRBD1 on 5 matching bases. The length of the CDR3 is 17 residues. Germline loops: CDR1 DFQATT, CDR2 SNEGSKA (reference sequence). V dropped 4 bases and J dropped 0 bases, with 19 bases sitting between them. CDR3 sequence: CSATDPFGASSGNTIYF. The DNA of the CDR3 is TGCAGTGCTACCGACCCGTTTGGGGCCTCCTCTGGAAACACCATATATTTT.

The chain links TRBV6-5 to TRBJ1-4, with 7 positions matching TRBD1. CDR1 MNHEY and CDR2 SVGAGI come from the germline V gene. The CDR3 totals 15 residues. J gave up 6 bases and V 6 bases, and 10 bases lay outside the gene matches. Here the CDR3 DNA reads TGTGCCAGCAGCCGGACCGGGACAGCGTATGAAAAACTGTTTTTT. It yields the protein CASSRTGTAYEKLFF.

This chain joins TRBV7-8 and TRBJ1-2; 7 bases fit TRBD1. The V gene's germline CDR1 is SGHVS and CDR2 FQNEAQ. The CDR3 runs to 15 residues. Trimming cost V 6 bases and J 8 bases; bases outside gene matches: 15. The CDR3 DNA reads TGTGCCAGCAGTTTGACCCTAGGACAGGAGAGAGGCTACACCTTC. The encoded protein is CASSLTLGQERGYTF.

In its sample, this clonotype was seen a few times. V usage is TRBV2 and J usage is TRBJ2-7, with D unclear. The ends were cut back, 1 base at V and 6 bases at J, with 10 bases in the middle. Per the germline V gene, CDR1 is SNHLY and CDR2 is FYNNEI. The CDR3 is made up of 13 amino acids. CDR3: CASSEDWSGEQYF. The CDR3 nucleotides read TGTGCCAGCAGTGAAGATTGGTCTGGCGAGCAGTACTTC.

Within the sample, this clonotype is medium-sized (0.01 to 0.1%). CDR3 protein: CASSFRTALRDTQYF. The CDR3 DNA sequence: TGTGCCAGCAGCTTCAGGACAGCTCTCCGAGATACGCAGTATTTT. The chain has TRBV11-1 and TRBJ2-3; a possible D gene is TRBD1 (6 bases). Trimming removed 3 bases from V and 5 bases from J, with 15 bases in between. The length of the CDR3 is 15 residues. Looked up from germline, CDR1 is SGHAT and CDR2 is FQDESV (reference sequence).

This clonotype was counted many times. The genes are TRBV18 and TRBJ2-4; 7 bases agree with TRBD1. This CDR3 comprises 15 residues. CDR1 KGHSH and CDR2 LQKENI come from the germline V gene. V shed 2 bases and J 8 bases; nucleotides not matched to a gene: 9. CDR3: CASSPITGARDIQYF. In DNA, the CDR3 is TGTGCCAGCTCACCAATTACAGGGGCGCGGGACATTCAGTACTTC.

Note on this clonotype: This may be a read error: a much more frequent sequence differs by one nucleotide. The V gene is TRBV5-5, the J gene TRBJ2-1, with 10 bases fitting TRBD2. The DNA end is more similar to TRBJ2-7, so the J call may be wrong. In germline, CDR1 is SGHKS, CDR2 YYEKEE (reference sequence). This CDR3 spans 16 amino acids. The CDR3 region has the DNA TGTGCCAGCAGCCCGGTGAAACTAGCGGGGTACAATGAGCAGTACTTC. This sequence encodes CASSPVKLAGYNEQYF.

This clonotype was seen many times. V gene TRBV10-2 combines with J gene TRBJ1-1; 7 positions agree with TRBD1. The V gene end was trimmed by 8 bases and the J gene end by 1 base; junction bases not matched to a gene: 7. Germline CDR1 WSHSY, CDR2 SAAADI. CDR3 length: 14 amino acids. The CDR3 nucleotides are TGCGCCAGCGGGGGGAACAGGGGGAACACTGAAGCTTTCTTT. This codes for CASGGNRGNTEAFF.

This clonotype has ten or more counts. V gene TRBV5-1 combines with J gene TRBJ1-4, with D uncertain. CDR3 length: 14 residues. Trimming left V 1 base short and J 8 bases short, with 12 bases between. Germline V CDR1 and CDR2: SGHRS, YFSETQ. Here the CDR3 reads CASSLYTSGEKLFF. The CDR3 coding sequence is TGCGCCAGCAGCTTGTATACTTCAGGAGAAAAACTGTTTTTT. Full variable domain (rest looked up from reference TRBV5-1 and TRBJ1-4): KAGVTQTPRYLIKTRGQQVTLSCSPISGHRSVSWYQQTPGQGLQFLFEYFSETQRNKGNFPGRFSGRQFSNSRSEMNVSTLELGDSALYLCASSLYTSGEKLFFGSGTQLSVL.